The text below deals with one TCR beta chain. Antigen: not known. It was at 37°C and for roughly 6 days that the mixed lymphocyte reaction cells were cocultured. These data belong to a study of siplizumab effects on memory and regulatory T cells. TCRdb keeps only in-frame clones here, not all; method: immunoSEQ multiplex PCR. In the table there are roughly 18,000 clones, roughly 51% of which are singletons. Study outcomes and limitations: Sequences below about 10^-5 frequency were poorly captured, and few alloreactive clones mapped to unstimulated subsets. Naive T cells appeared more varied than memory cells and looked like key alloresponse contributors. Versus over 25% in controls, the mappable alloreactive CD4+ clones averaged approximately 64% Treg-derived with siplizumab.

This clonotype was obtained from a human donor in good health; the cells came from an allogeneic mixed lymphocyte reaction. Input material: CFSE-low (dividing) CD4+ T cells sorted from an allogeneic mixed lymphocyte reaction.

CDR3 bases: TGTGCCTGGAGTGTACCGGGGACCAATTCACCCCTCCACTTT. Translating gives CAWSVPGTNSPLHF. The V call is TRBV30, the J call TRBJ1-6; D perhaps matches TRBD1 (5 bases). Germline CDR1 reads GTSNPN; CDR2 reads SVGIG (reference sequence). There are 14 residues in the CDR3. V lost 0 bases and J lost 7, with 10 bases in between.